A single count supports the clone carrying this T cell receptor (beta chain). Its antigen remains unknown. The sample comes from a study of T cell responses to AZD1222 COVID-19 vaccine. Study-wide background: Pooling was applied to second doses at about 4 or about 12 weeks. Findings and limits, study-wide: Repertoire sampling was restricted to post-peak T cell response timepoints. The donors showed a predominance of white British ancestry and of females, with possible underestimation of clonal diversity.

Germline assignment: CDR1 LGHDT and CDR2 YNNKEL (reference sequence). The CDR3 spans 16 residues. V lost 0 bases and J lost 2; bases outside the gene matches: 4. Sequenced by immunoSEQ multiplex PCR; TCRdb stores in-frame clones only, minus some. This table has 180,000 or so clones, about 92% appearing once. The specimen was peripheral blood, collected on day 0 of AZD1222 vaccination. This TCR derives from an adult in good health. The rearrangement links TRBV3-1 (or the pseudogene TRBV3-2) to TRBJ1-3, with 7 positions matching TRBD1. In DNA form, the CDR3 reads TGTGCCAGCAGCCAAGATGAGGGGGCGGCTGGAAACACCATATATTTT. Its protein product is CASSQDEGAAGNTIYF.